These 4 T cell receptor delta chains share one sample of origin, sequenced in a study of human gamma delta and Vdelta1 T cells. No antigens are known for them. TCRdb re-called clones from the PCR reads via CATT. The table records around 6,000 delta-chain clones, 41% of them present only once. Sequenced input: Vdelta1 gamma-delta T cells from blood grown in culture (DOT cells). The source is a human donor in good health.

This chain connects TRDV1 to TRDJ1; either TRDD2 or TRDD3 may supply D (9 bases each). Trimming cost V 4 bases and J 10 bases, with 40 bases left between them. From germline, CDR1 is TSWWSYY and CDR2 QGS. This CDR3 is 21 amino acids long. CDR3 residues: CALGARPSYVLGDRYTFGLIF. The CDR3 nucleotides are TGTGCTCTTGGGGCCCGGCCTTCCTACGTTCTGGGGGATCGGTATACCTTTGGACTCATCTTT.

This clone occurred a few times. The rearrangement links TRDV1 to TRDJ1; perhaps TRDD3 as D (8 bases). CDR3 size: 20 residues. Trimming took 4 bases from V and 3 from J, leaving 30 bases between them. Looked up from germline, CDR1 is TSWWSYY and CDR2 is QGS. The CDR3 bases are TGTGCTCTTGGGGTCCTTCCTTCGCGCTGGGGATACCCTGGGGCCGATAAACTCATCTTT. Translated: CALGVLPSRWGYPGADKLIF.

This clone was observed a handful of times. This chain connects TRDV2 to TRDJ1; D may be TRDD3 (5 bases). V was trimmed by 5 bases and J by 0 bases, leaving 18 bases between them. CDR1 GEAIGNYY and CDR2 EKD come from the germline V gene. This CDR3 region has 16 residues. The CDR3 DNA sequence: TGTGCCTGTGGCAATCCCTCGGGGGTTGACACCGATAAACTCATCTTT. Its protein is CACGNPSGVDTDKLIF.

The chain is built from TRDV1 and TRDJ1; weak D call: TRDD2 (8 bases). Germline CDR1 reads TSWWSYY; CDR2 reads QGS. V was trimmed by 3 bases and J by 0 bases, leaving 26 bases between them. The CDR3 runs to 20 residues. CDR3 DNA sequence: TGTGCTCTTGGGGACTTTACTTCCTACAACTGGGGAGTATACACCGATAAACTCATCTTT. This translates into CALGDFTSYNWGVYTDKLIF.